This is a list of T cell receptor beta chains from one sample in a study of blood T cell repertoires in COVID-19. The method was immunoSEQ multiplex PCR; TCRdb's version includes in-frame clones alone and lacks a portion of them. The table includes roughly 290,000 clones, 75% to 90% detected once. The sequenced sample consisted of peripheral blood. Source of these receptors: a woman under 40 who had recovered from COVID-19. The CDR3 runs from the conserved cysteine through the conserved F or W. Each record gives: D gene, clone size, V gene, J gene, CDR3 DNA, CDR3 protein. D genes are given only for firm matches. Clone size is stated in some rows and not others, as once, few, many or a class when expanded.

TRBD1	once	TRBV7-9	TRBJ1-1	TGTGCCAGCAGCCGGGACAGGTGGGGAGAAGCTTTCTTT	CASSRDRWGEAFF
.	once	TRBV4-2	TRBJ2-6	TGTGCCAGCAGCCAACCGGGACTCCTCTCTGGGGCCAACGTCCTGACTTTC	CASSQPGLLSGANVLTF
TRBD2	.	TRBV5-1	TRBJ2-5	TGCGCCAGCAGCCCGAACCTAGGGACTAGCGTGCAGACCCAGTACTTC	CASSPNLGTSVQTQYF
TRBD2	.	TRBV4-2	TRBJ2-7	TGTGCCAGCAGAACTTCTAGCGGGGACTACGAGCAGTACTTC	CASRTSSGDYEQYF
TRBD1	.	TRBV5-6	TRBJ1-2	TGTGCCAGCAGCCGTAAGGACAGGGTTTACTATGGCTACACCTTC	CASSRKDRVYYGYTF
TRBD1	.	TRBV24-1	TRBJ2-5	TGTGCCACCAGTGTCCAGGGGGCAGAGACCCAGTACTTC	CATSVQGAETQYF
.	.	TRBV5-6	TRBJ1-4	TGTGCCAGCAGCTTGGGGATCAGCGATGAAAAACTGTTTTTT	CASSLGISDEKLFF
.	.	TRBV19	TRBJ1-2	TGTGCCAGTAGTATCCCGACAGGCGGACTCTATGGCTACACCTTC	CASSIPTGGLYGYTF
TRBD2	.	TRBV6-4	TRBJ2-3	TGTGCCAGCAGTGACTCCGCTAGCGGGGGGGGAACAGATACGCAGTATTTT	CASSDSASGGGTDTQYF
TRBD1	.	TRBV10-3	TRBJ1-4	TGTGCCATCAGTGGTGACAGGGCGAATGAAAAACTGTTTTTT	CAISGDRANEKLFF
.	.	TRBV18	TRBJ2-2	TGTGCCAGCTCACCAGACTTGGAGCTGTTTTTT	CASSPDLELFF
.	.	TRBV2	TRBJ2-7	TGTGCCACAACGGGAGACGGGGCCTCCTACGAGCAGTACTTC	CATTGDGASYEQYF
TRBD2	.	TRBV14	TRBJ2-7	TGTGCCAGCAGCCCGACTAGCGGGAGGAATTACGAGCAGTACTTC	CASSPTSGRNYEQYF
TRBD2	.	TRBV14	TRBJ2-1	TGTGCCAGCAGCCAGACGACTTTAGCGGGCCTGGATGAGCAGTTCTTC	CASSQTTLAGLDEQFF
.	.	TRBV4-2	TRBJ1-5	TGTGCCAGCAGCCAAGAAATGGGGGGGAATCAGCCCCAGCATTTT	CASSQEMGGNQPQHF
TRBD1	.	TRBV19	TRBJ2-7	TGTGCCAGCAGGAGTACCGGGACAGGGTCCTCCTACGAGCAGTACTTC	CASRSTGTGSSYEQYF
.	.	TRBV7-9	TRBJ1-2	TGTGCCAGCAGGCCTACAGGGCCAGGCTATGGCTACACCTTC	CASRPTGPGYGYTF
TRBD2	.	TRBV27	TRBJ2-5	TGTGCCAGCAGTGGACTAGCGGGATTCCAAGAGACCCAGTACTTC	CASSGLAGFQETQYF
.	.	TRBV3-1/TRBV3-2	TRBJ1-2	TGTGCCAGCAGCCAATCAGCATCGGGGGGCGCCGAGGGCTACACCTTC	CASSQSASGGAEGYTF
.	.	TRBV7-9	TRBJ1-4	TGTGCCAGCAGCCCCTCGGGGGGGCGTGAAAAACTGTTTTTT	CASSPSGGREKLFF
TRBD1	.	TRBV6-6	TRBJ1-1	TGTGCCAGCAGTTACCTACATACAGGGGTGACTGAAGCTTTCTTT	CASSYLHTGVTEAFF
.	.	TRBV29-1	TRBJ2-7	TGCAGCGTTGATCAGGGCGGCTACGAGCAGTACTTC	CSVDQGGYEQYF
TRBD1	.	TRBV4-3	TRBJ1-2	TGCGCCAGCAGCCAGCCGGGACAGGGGGCTGTCGGCTACACCTTC	CASSQPGQGAVGYTF
.	.	TRBV27	TRBJ2-1	TGTGCCAGCAGTCCCCTTTCGGGGGGCCGCTACAATGAGCAGTTCTTC	CASSPLSGGRYNEQFF
.	.	TRBV6-5	TRBJ1-1	TGTGCCAGCAGTTACTCAGGGGGCACTGAAGCTTTCTTT	CASSYSGGTEAFF
.	.	TRBV7-9	TRBJ1-1	TGTGCCAGCAGCTTAATACAGGCCCCCACTGAAGCTTTCTTT	CASSLIQAPTEAFF
.	once	TRBV4-3	TRBJ2-7	TGCGCCAGCAGCCAACTAACGGGTACCCCCTACGAGCAGTACTTC	CASSQLTGTPYEQYF
.	.	TRBV7-9	TRBJ1-6	TGTGCCAGCAGCTTTTCGACTGACTATAATTCACCCCTCCACTTT	CASSFSTDYNSPLHF
TRBD1	.	TRBV9	TRBJ1-2	TGTGCCAGCAGCCCACGGACAGGGATAGGCTACACCTTC	CASSPRTGIGYTF
.	few	TRBV12-3/TRBV12-4	TRBJ2-2	TGTGCCAGCAGTTTCGGGAACACCGGGGAGCTGTTTTTT	CASSFGNTGELFF
TRBD2	.	TRBV28	TRBJ2-5	TGTGCCAGCAGGAGGGGACTAGCGGGAACCCAAGAGACCCAGTACTTC	CASRRGLAGTQETQYF
.	few	TRBV28	TRBJ2-6	TGTGCCAGCAGTTTACACTCTGGGGCCAACGTCCTGACTTTC	CASSLHSGANVLTF
.	.	TRBV6-1	TRBJ1-1	TGTGCCAGCAGTGAACTCAGGGTTTTAGGCACTGAAGCTTTCTTT	CASSELRVLGTEAFF
TRBD2	.	TRBV4-3	TRBJ2-2	TGCGCCAGCAGCCAAGATTTATCTAGCGGGACGGGGGAGCTGTTTTTT	CASSQDLSSGTGELFF
.	.	TRBV12-3/TRBV12-4	TRBJ2-7	TGTGCCAGCAGTACGGGGACATACCACGAGCAGTACTTC	CASSTGTYHEQYF
.	.	TRBV27	TRBJ1-5	TGTGCCAGCAGTTTAATGGCCGCTAGCAATCAGCCCCAGCATTTT	CASSLMAASNQPQHF
.	.	TRBV24-1	TRBJ2-2	TGTGCCACCAGTGATGACAGGATTGCCGGGGAGCTGTTTTTT	CATSDDRIAGELFF
.	once	TRBV28	TRBJ2-7	TGTGCCAGCAGTTTAACGGTAGCGGTAAGCTCCTACGAGCAGTACTTC	CASSLTVAVSSYEQYF
.	.	TRBV5-6	TRBJ2-7	TGTGCCAGCAGCCAGGATTACAGTCGCTACGAGCAGTACTTC	CASSQDYSRYEQYF
TRBD1	.	TRBV19	TRBJ2-7	TGTGCCAGTAGTATAAGGACAGGGGACCACGAGCAGTACTTC	CASSIRTGDHEQYF
TRBD1	few	TRBV9	TRBJ1-2	TGTGCCAGCAGCCCCGGACAGGTCTCCTATGGCTACACCTTC	CASSPGQVSYGYTF
TRBD2	.	TRBV3-1/TRBV3-2	TRBJ2-7	TGTGCCAGCAGCCCCACTAGCGGGAGGGCCATCGAGCAGTACTTC	CASSPTSGRAIEQYF
TRBD1	once	TRBV4-1	TRBJ2-5	TGCGCCAGCAGCCAGGGCCGGGACAGGGGCGGTGAGACCCAGTACTTC	CASSQGRDRGGETQYF
TRBD2	once	TRBV6-5	TRBJ2-7	TGTGCCAGCAGCCGGGAGGGGGGCATGCAGTACTTC	CASSREGGMQYF
.	.	TRBV5-1	TRBJ1-5	TGCGCCAGCAGCTTGGGGGGGACAAGCCAGCCCCAGCATTTT	CASSLGGTSQPQHF
.	.	TRBV27	TRBJ2-3	TGTGCCAGCAGTTTATCGGGCCTCTCGCAGGGTCCTTCAGATACGCAGTATTTT	CASSLSGLSQGPSDTQYF
.	once	TRBV9	TRBJ1-2	TGTGCCAGCAGCGTAACAGGGAAGGTCGATGGCTACACCTTC	CASSVTGKVDGYTF
TRBD1	.	TRBV7-9	TRBJ1-1	TGTGCCAGCAGCACAGGGGCCAACCCGAACACTGAAGCTTTCTTT	CASSTGANPNTEAFF
.	.	TRBV7-2	TRBJ1-2	TGTGCCAGCAGCTTACTACAGGGTGGCTACACCTTC	CASSLLQGGYTF
TRBD2	.	TRBV3-1/TRBV3-2	TRBJ2-5	TGTGCCAGCAGCCCCCAGGGAGCGGGGGTCCAAGAGACCCAGTACTTC	CASSPQGAGVQETQYF
.	.	TRBV10-3	TRBJ1-1	TGTGCCATCAGCCCTCAGCGAACTGAAGCTTTCTTT	CAISPQRTEAFF
.	once	TRBV29-1	TRBJ2-5	TGCAGCGTCGCCCGGGTCCGGGAGACCCAGTACTTC	CSVARVRETQYF
.	.	TRBV30	TRBJ1-1	TGTGCCGTCGAGGGCCGGGTCGGAGCTTTCTTT	CAVEGRVGAFF
.	.	TRBV4-3	TRBJ1-4	TGCGCCAGCAGCCTGGGGGCAGCTAATGAAAAACTGTTTTTT	CASSLGAANEKLFF